This T cell receptor (beta chain) was profiled in a study of T cell responses to AZD1222 COVID-19 vaccine. The study, taken as a whole, reports: There were repertoire samples only from the period after the peak T cell response.

The data were produced by immunoSEQ multiplex PCR, yet TCRdb's version contains in-frame clones alone and is incomplete. The sample records about 110,000 clones, around 90% being singletons. Of note for this clone: What it binds is unknown.

This CDR3 has 15 residues. CDR1 and CDR2 from the germline V gene are SGHKS and YYEKEE (reference sequence). The germline V and J ends were trimmed by 0 bases and 5 bases, with 12 bases remaining between them. The chain couples TRBV5-5 to TRBJ1-5, with no clear D. Sequenced here: peripheral blood, sampled 28 days after the second AZD1222 dose. The TCR sequence derives from an adult who received the AZD1222 COVID-19 vaccine. CDR3 residues: CASSLEPQSHQPQHF. The CDR3 coding sequence is TGTGCCAGCAGCTTGGAACCCCAGTCCCATCAGCCCCAGCATTTT.